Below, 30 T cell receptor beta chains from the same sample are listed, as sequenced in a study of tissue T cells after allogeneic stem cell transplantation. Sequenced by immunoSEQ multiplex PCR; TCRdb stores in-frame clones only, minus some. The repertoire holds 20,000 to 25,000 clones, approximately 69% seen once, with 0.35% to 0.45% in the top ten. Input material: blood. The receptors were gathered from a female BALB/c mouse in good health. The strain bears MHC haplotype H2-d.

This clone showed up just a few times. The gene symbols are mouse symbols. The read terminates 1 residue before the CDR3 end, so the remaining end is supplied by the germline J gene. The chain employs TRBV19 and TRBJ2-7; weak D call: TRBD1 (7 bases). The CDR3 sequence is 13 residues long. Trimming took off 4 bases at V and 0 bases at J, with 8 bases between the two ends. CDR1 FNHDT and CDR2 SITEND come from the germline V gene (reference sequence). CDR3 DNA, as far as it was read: TGTGCCAGCAGTCAGGGGGGCTCCTATGAACAGTAC. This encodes CASSQGGSYEQY. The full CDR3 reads CASSQGGSYEQYF.

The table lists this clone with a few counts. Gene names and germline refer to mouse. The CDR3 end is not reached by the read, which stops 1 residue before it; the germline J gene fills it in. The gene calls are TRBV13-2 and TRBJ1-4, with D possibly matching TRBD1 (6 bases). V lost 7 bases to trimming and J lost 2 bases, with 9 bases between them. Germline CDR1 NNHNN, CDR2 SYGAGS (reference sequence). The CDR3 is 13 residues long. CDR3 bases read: TGTGCCAGCAGGACAGAATCCAACGAAAGATTATTT. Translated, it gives CASRTESNERLF. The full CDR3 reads CASRTESNERLFF.

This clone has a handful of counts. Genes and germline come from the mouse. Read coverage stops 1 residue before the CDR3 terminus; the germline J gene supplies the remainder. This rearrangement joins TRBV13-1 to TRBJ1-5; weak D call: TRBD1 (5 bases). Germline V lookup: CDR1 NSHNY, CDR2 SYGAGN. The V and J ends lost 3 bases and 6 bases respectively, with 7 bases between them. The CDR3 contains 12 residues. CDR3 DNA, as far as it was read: TGTGCCAGCAGTGCGCAGGGCCAGGCTCCGCTT. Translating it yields CASSAQGQAPL. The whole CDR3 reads CASSAQGQAPLF.

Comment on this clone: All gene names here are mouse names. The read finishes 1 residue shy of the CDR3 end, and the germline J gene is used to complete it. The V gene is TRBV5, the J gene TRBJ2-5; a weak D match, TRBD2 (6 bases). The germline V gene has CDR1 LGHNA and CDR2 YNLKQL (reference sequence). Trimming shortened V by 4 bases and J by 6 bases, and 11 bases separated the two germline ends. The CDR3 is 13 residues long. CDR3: CASSLGVEDTQYF. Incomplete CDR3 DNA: TGTGCCAGCAGCCTGGGGGTTGAGGACACCCAGTAC.

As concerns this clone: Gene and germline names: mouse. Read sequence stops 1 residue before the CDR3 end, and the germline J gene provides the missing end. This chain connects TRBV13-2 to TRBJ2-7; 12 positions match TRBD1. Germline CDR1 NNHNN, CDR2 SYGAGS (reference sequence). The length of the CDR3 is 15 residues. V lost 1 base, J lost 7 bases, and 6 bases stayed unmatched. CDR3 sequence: CASGDKRDRGREQYF. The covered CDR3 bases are TGTGCCAGCGGTGATAAGAGGGACAGGGGGCGAGAACAGTAC.

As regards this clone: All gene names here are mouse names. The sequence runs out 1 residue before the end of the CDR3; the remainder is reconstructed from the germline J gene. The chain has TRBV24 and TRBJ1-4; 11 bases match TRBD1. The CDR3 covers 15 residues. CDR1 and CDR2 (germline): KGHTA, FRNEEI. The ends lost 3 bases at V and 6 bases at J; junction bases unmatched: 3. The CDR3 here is CASSLRDRGDERLFF. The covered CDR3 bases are TGTGCCAGCAGTCTCCGGGACAGGGGGGACGAAAGATTATTT.

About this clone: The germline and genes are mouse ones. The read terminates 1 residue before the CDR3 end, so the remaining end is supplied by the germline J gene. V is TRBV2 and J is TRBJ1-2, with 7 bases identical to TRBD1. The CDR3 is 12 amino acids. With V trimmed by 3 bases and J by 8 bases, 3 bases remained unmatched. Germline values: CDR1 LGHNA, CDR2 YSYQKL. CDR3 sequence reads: CASSHLQGDYTF. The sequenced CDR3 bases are TGTGCCAGCAGCCATTTACAGGGGGACTACACC.

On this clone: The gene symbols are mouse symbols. The CDR3 DNA, read in part, is TGTGCTAGCAGTCGACACAATTCTGGAAATACGCTCTAT. Its translation is CASSRHNSGNTLY. In full, the CDR3 is CASSRHNSGNTLYF. The V call is TRBV29, the J call TRBJ1-3, with no clear D. From the germline J gene comes the end of the CDR3, since the read stops 1 residue before it. Germline assignment: CDR1 MSHET and CDR2 SYDVDS. V shed 5 bases and J shed 0 bases, with 8 bases lying between them. This CDR3 is built from 14 residues.

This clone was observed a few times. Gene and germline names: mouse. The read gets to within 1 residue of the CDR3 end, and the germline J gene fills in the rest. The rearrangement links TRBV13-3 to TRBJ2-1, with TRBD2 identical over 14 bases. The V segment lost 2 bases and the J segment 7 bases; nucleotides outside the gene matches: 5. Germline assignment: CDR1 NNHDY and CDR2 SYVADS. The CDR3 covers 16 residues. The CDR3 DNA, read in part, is TGTGCCAGCAGTGAGGGACTGGGGGGGCGCGAGGCTGAGCAGTTC. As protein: CASSEGLGGREAEQF. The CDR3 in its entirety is CASSEGLGGREAEQFF.

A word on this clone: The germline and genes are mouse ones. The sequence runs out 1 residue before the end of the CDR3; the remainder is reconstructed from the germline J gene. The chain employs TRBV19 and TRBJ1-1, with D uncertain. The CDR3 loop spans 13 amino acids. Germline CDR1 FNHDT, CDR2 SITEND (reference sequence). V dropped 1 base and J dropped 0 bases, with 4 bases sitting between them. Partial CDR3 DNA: TGTGCCAGCAGTATATCCACAAACACAGAAGTCTTC. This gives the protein CASSISTNTEVF. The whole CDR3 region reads CASSISTNTEVFF. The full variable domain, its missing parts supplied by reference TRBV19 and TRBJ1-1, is GGIITQTPKFLIGQEGQKLTLKCQQNFNHDTMYWYRQDSGKGLRLIYYSITENDLQKGDLSEGYDASREKKSSFSLTVTSAQKNEMAVFLCASSISTNTEVFFGKGTRLTVV.

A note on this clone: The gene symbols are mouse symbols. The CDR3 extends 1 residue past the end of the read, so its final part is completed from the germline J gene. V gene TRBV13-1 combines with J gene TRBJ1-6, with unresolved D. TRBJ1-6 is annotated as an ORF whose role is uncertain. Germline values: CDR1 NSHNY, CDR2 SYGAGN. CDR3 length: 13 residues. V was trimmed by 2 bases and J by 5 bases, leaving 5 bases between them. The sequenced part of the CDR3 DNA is TGTGCCAGCAGTGAAGCCGATAATTCGCCCCTCTAC. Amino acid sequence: CASSEADNSPLY. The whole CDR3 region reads CASSEADNSPLYF.

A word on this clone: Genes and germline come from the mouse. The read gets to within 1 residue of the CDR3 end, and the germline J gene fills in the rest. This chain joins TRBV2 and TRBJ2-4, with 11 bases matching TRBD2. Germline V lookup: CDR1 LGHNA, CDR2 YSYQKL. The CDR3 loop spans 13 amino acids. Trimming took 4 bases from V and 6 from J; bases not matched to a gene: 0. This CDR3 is CASSRLGGNTLYF. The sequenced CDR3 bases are TGTGCCAGCAGCCGACTGGGGGGGAACACCTTGTAC.

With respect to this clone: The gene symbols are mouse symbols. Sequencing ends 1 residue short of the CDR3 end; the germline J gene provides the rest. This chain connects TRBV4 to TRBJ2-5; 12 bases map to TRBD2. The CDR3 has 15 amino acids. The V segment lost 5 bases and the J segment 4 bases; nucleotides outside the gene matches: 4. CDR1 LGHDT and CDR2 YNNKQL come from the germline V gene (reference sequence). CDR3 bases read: TGTGCCAGCAGCCGGGACTGGGGGGAGGAAGACACCCAGTAC. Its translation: CASSRDWGEEDTQY. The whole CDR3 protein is CASSRDWGEEDTQYF.

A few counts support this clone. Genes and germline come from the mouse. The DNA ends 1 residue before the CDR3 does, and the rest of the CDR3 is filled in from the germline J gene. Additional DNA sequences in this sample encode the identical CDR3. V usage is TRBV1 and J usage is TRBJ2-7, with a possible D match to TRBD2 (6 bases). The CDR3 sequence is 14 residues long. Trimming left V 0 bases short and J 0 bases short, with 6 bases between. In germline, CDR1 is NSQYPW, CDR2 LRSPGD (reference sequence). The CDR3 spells CTCSADGGSYEQYF. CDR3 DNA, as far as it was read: TGCACCTGCAGTGCAGATGGGGGCTCCTATGAACAGTAC.

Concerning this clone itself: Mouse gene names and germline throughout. The covered CDR3 bases are TGTGGTGCTAGGGTGGGGGACCAAGACACCCAGTAC. Amino acid sequence: CGARVGDQDTQY. The CDR3 as a whole reads CGARVGDQDTQYF. The V gene is TRBV20, the J gene TRBJ2-5, with D tentatively TRBD2 (6 bases). The read halts 1 residue ahead of the CDR3 end, with the missing end drawn from the germline J gene. This CDR3 contains 13 residues. Trimming removed 1 base at V and 1 base at J, with 6 bases between. CDR1 is GFQATS, CDR2 STVNSAI, per germline.

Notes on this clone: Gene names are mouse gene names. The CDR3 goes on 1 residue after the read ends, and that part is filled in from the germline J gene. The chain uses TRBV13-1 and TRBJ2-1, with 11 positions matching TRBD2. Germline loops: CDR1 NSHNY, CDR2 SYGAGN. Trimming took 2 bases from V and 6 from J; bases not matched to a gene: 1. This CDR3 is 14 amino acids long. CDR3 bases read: TGTGCCAGCAGTGAGGACTGGGGGGTTGCTGAGCAGTTC. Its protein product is CASSEDWGVAEQF. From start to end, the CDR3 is CASSEDWGVAEQFF.

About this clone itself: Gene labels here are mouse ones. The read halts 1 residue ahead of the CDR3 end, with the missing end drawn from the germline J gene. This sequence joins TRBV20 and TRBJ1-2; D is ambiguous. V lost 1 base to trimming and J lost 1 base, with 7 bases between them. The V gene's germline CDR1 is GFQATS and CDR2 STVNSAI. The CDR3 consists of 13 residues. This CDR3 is CGARGGQNSDYTF. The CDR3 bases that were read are TGTGGTGCTAGGGGCGGGCAAAACTCCGACTACACC.

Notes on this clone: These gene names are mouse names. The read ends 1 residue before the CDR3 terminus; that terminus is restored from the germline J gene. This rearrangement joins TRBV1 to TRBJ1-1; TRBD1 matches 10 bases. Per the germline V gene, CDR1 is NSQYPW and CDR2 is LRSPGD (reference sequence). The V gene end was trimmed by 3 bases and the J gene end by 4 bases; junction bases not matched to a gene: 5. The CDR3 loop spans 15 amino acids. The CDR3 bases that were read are TGCACCTGCAGTGCCCCGGGACAGGGGCTCACAGAAGTCTTC. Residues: CTCSAPGQGLTEVF. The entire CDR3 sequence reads CTCSAPGQGLTEVFF.

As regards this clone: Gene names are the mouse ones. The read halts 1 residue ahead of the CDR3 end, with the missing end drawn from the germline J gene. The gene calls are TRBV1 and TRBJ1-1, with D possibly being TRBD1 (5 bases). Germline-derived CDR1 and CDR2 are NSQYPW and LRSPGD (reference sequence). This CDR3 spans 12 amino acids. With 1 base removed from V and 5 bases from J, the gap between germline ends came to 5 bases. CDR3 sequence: CTCSAGTTEVFF. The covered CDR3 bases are TGCACCTGCAGTGCAGGGACAACAGAAGTCTTC. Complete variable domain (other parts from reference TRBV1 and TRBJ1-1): VTLLEQNPRWRLVPRGQAVNLRCILKNSQYPWMSWYQQDLQKQLQWLFTLRSPGDKEVKSLPGADYLATRVTDTELRLQVANMSQGRTLYCTCSAGTTEVFFGKGTRLTVV.

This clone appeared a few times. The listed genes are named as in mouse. CDR3 DNA, as far as it was read: TGTGCCAGCAGTATGGGGACCTATGAACAGTAC. Protein sequence: CASSMGTYEQY. The CDR3, in full, reads CASSMGTYEQYF. The rearrangement links TRBV19 to TRBJ2-7; no reliable D call. The read stops 1 residue short of the end of the CDR3; the missing end is completed from the germline J gene. The V gene lost 2 bases and the J gene lost 2 bases, with 5 bases spanning the gap. CDR1 and CDR2 (germline): FNHDT, SITEND (reference sequence). The CDR3 contains 12 residues.

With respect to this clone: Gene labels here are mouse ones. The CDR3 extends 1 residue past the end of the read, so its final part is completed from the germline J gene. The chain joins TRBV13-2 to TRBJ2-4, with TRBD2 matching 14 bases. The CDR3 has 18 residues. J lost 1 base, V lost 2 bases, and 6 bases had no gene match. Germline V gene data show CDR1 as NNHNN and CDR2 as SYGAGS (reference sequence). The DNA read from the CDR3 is TGTGCCAGCGGTGAACGGGACTGGGGGGGCGCGGGTCAAAACACCTTGTAC. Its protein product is CASGERDWGGAGQNTLY. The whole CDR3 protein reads CASGERDWGGAGQNTLYF.

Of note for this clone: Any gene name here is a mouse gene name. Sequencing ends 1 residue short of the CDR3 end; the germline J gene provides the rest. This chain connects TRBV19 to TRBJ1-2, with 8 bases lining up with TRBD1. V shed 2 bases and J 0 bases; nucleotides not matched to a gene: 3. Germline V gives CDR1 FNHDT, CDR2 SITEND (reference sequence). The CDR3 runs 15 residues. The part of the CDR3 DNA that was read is TGTGCCAGCAGTATCCCGACAGGGGCAAACTCCGACTACACC. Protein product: CASSIPTGANSDYT. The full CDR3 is CASSIPTGANSDYTF. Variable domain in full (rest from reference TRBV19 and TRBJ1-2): GGIITQTPKFLIGQEGQKLTLKCQQNFNHDTMYWYRQDSGKGLRLIYYSITENDLQKGDLSEGYDASREKKSSFSLTVTSAQKNEMAVFLCASSIPTGANSDYTFGSGTRLLVI.

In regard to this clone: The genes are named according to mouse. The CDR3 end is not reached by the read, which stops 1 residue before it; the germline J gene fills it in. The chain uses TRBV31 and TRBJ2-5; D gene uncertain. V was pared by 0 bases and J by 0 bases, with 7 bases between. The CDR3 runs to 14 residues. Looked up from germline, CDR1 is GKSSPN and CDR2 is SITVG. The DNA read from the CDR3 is TGTGCCTGGAGTCTGGGTTTTAACCAAGACACCCAGTAC. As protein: CAWSLGFNQDTQY. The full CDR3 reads CAWSLGFNQDTQYF.

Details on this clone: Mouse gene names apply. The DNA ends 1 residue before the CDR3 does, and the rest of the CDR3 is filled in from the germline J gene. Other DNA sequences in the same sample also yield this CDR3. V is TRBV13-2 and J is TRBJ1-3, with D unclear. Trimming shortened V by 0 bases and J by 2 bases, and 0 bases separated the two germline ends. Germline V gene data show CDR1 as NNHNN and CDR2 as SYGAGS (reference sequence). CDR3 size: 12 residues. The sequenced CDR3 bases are TGTGCCAGCGGTGATGCTGGAAATACGCTCTAT. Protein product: CASGDAGNTLY. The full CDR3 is CASGDAGNTLYF.

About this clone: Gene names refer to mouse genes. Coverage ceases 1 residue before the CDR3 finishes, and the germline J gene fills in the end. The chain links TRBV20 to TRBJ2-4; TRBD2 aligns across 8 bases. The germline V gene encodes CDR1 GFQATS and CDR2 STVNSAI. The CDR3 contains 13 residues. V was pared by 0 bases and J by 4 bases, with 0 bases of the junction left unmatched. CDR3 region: CGARDWGENTLYF. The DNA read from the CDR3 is TGTGGTGCTAGGGACTGGGGGGAAAACACCTTGTAC.

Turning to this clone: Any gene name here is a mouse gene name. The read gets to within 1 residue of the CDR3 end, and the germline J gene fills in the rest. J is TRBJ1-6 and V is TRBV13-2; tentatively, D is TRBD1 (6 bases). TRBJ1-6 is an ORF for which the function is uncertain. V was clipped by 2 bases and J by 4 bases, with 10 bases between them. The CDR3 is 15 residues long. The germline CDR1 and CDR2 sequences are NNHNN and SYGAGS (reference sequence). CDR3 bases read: TGTGCCAGCGGTGACCCGGGACAATATAATTCGCCCCTCTAC. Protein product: CASGDPGQYNSPLY. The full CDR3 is CASGDPGQYNSPLYF.

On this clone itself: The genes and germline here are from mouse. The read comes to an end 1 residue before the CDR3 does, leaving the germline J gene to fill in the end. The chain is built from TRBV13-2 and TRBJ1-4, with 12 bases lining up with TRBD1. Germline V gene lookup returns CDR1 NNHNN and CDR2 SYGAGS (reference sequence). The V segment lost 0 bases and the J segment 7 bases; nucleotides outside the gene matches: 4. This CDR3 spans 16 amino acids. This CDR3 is CASGDARDRGPERLFF. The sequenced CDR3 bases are TGTGCCAGCGGTGATGCTCGGGACAGGGGGCCCGAAAGATTATTT.

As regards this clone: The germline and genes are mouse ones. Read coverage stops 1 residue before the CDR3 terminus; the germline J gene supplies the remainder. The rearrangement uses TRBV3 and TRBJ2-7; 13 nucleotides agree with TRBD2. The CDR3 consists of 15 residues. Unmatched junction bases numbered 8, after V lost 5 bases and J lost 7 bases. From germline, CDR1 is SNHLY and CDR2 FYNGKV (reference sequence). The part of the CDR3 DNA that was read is TGTGCCAGCAGCCCGGGACTGGGGGGGGCGCTGGAACAGTAC. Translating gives CASSPGLGGALEQY. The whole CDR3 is CASSPGLGGALEQYF.

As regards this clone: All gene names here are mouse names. CDR3 bases read: TGTGCCAGCAGCCAAGGGGGGGACACCCAGTAC. Its protein is CASSQGGDTQY. In full, the CDR3 is CASSQGGDTQYF. The chain links TRBV2 to TRBJ2-5; D possibly matches TRBD1 or TRBD2 (5 bases each). Read coverage stops 1 residue before the CDR3 terminus; the germline J gene supplies the remainder. V gave up 1 base and J gave up 6 bases, with 5 bases separating them. The length of the CDR3 is 12 residues. Germline-derived CDR1 and CDR2 are LGHNA and YSYQKL.

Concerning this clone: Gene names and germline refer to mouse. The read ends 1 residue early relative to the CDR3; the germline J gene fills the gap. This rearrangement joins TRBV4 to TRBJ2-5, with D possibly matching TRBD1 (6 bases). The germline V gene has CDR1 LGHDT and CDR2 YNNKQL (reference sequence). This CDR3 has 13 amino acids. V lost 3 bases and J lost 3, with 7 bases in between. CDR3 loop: CASSYGQQDTQYF. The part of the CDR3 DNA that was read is TGTGCCAGCAGCTATGGACAGCAAGACACCCAGTAC.